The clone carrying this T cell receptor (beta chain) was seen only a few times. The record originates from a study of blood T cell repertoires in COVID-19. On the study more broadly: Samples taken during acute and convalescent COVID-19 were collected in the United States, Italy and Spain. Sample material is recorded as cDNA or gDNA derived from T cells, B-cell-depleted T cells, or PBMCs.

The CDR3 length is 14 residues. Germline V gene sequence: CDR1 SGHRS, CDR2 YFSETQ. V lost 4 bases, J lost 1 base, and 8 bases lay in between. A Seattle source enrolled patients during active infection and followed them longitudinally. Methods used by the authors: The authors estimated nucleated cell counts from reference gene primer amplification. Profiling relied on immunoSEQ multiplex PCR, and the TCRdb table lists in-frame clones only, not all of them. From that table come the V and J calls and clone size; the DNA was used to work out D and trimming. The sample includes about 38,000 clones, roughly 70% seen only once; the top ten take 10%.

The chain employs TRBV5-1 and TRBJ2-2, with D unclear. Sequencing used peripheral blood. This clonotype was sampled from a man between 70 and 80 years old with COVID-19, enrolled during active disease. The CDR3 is CASSTQQNTGELFF. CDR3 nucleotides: TGCGCCAGCAGCACACAACAGAACACCGGGGAGCTGTTTTTT.